The 30 T cell receptor beta chains listed next were all sequenced from one sample in a study of human T cells and chemical hapten exposure. Each CDR3 protein gets one entry after TCRdb re-called the 5' RACE reads with MiXCR. The profile shows 110,000 to 150,000 distinct CDR3 sequences, around 4.4% of them singletons. The starting material, unfractionated whole blood, was used for total RNA extraction. These receptors all come from a female donor in good health.

As concerns this clonotype: Compared with germline, one end of the junction differs, possibly owing to a read error. V gene TRBV11-3 combines with J gene TRBJ2-1; 8 bases are a match to TRBD1. Germline V gives CDR1 SGHNT, CDR2 YENEEA. The CDR3 contains 11 residues. The CDR3 DNA sequence: TGTACCAGCAGCAAGGACAGGGACCAGTTCTTC. Encoded protein: CTSSKDRDQFF.

Ten or more counts support this clonotype. The chain has TRBV4-3 and TRBJ2-3, with 12 bases matching TRBD2. The ends lost 6 bases at V and 2 bases at J; junction bases unmatched: 6. The length of the CDR3 is 16 residues. Germline V gives CDR1 LGHNA, CDR2 YSLEER. The CDR3 nucleotides are TGCGCCAGCAGTCCACTAGCGGGGGGCTACACAGATACGCAGTATTTT. As protein: CASSPLAGGYTDTQYF.

This clonotype occurred many times. This sequence joins TRBV19 and TRBJ2-1; D is ambiguous. V lost 3 bases and J lost 4, with 13 bases in between. Germline CDR1 LNHDA, CDR2 SQIVND (reference sequence). This CDR3 is 15 amino acids long. The CDR3 DNA reads as TGTGCCAGTAGTATGGATAGGGCCACTTACAATGAGCAGTTCTTC. Encoded protein: CASSMDRATYNEQFF.

The chain recombines TRBV6-5 with TRBJ1-5; the D gene is possibly TRBD1 (5 bases). Trimming left V 2 bases short and J 3 bases short, with 8 bases between. In germline, CDR1 is MNHEY, CDR2 SVGAGI. The CDR3 length is 14 residues. The CDR3 is CASSYEGPNQPQHF. CDR3 bases: TGTGCCAGCAGTTACGAGGGGCCCAATCAGCCCCAGCATTTT.

This clonotype was detected many times. The genes are TRBV7-8 and TRBJ1-1; D gene ambiguous. Germline lookup yields CDR1 SGHVS and CDR2 FQNEAQ. The CDR3 covers 14 residues. V dropped 2 bases and J dropped 2 bases, with 9 bases sitting between them. This CDR3 reads CASSLRAGNTEAFF. In DNA form, the CDR3 reads TGTGCCAGCAGCTTACGGGCCGGAAACACTGAAGCTTTCTTT.

This clonotype was recorded at least ten times. This chain links TRBV19 with TRBJ1-5; D perhaps matches TRBD1 (5 bases). Deletions cut 5 bases from V and 2 bases from J, with 13 bases between. The CDR3 is 15 residues long. Germline V gene lookup returns CDR1 LNHDA and CDR2 SQIVND (reference sequence). The CDR3 DNA reads TGTGCCAGTAGTGACCAGGGTATCGGCAATCAGCCCCAGCATTTT. This codes for CASSDQGIGNQPQHF.

This clonotype has just a few counts. V is TRBV3-1 and J is TRBJ1-6, with 7 bases lining up with TRBD1. V trimming: 8 bases; J trimming: 9 bases; junction bases outside the gene matches: 13. The CDR3 runs 15 residues. Germline V gene lookup returns CDR1 LGHDT and CDR2 YNNKEL (reference sequence). CDR3 nucleotide sequence: TGTGCCAGCGCCGGGGGGGGACAGTGGGGTTCACCCCTCCACTTT. This codes for CASAGGGQWGSPLHF.

This clonotype was seen ten or more times. The V and J genes are TRBV29-1 and TRBJ1-1; perhaps TRBD1 as D (6 bases). V was clipped by 7 bases and J by 0 bases, with 15 bases between them. Germline V CDR1 and CDR2: SQVTM, ANQGSEA. This CDR3 is built from 14 residues. CDR3 DNA: TGCAGCGCCGACGAGGGGGGCATGAACACTGAAGCTTTCTTT. Protein product: CSADEGGMNTEAFF.

This clonotype was observed at least ten times. The gene calls are TRBV27 and TRBJ1-2, with TRBD1 as a possible D gene (5 bases). Trimming took off 5 bases at V and 4 bases at J, with 17 bases between the two ends. The germline V gene encodes CDR1 MNHEY and CDR2 SMNVEV (reference sequence). This CDR3 is 15 amino acids long. The CDR3 region has the DNA TGTGCCAGCAGTCTGACAGTAAGATTAGGCTATGGCTACACCTTC. This encodes CASSLTVRLGYGYTF.

Many counts were recorded for this clonotype. The chain has TRBV20-1 and TRBJ1-1, with D unclear. Trimming removed 0 bases at V and 0 bases at J, with 11 bases between. Germline values: CDR1 DFQATT, CDR2 SNEGSKA (reference sequence). The CDR3 is made up of 15 amino acids. The CDR3 region is CSARDSRGLNTEAFF. In DNA form, the CDR3 reads TGCAGTGCTAGAGATAGTCGGGGATTGAACACTGAAGCTTTCTTT.

This clonotype was detected many times. The chain employs TRBV20-1 and TRBJ2-7; 8 bases align to TRBD2. Per germline, CDR1 DFQATT and CDR2 SNEGSKA (reference sequence). This CDR3 is built from 16 residues. J was trimmed by 0 bases and V by 1 base; bases with no gene match: 8. The CDR3 DNA reads as TGCAGTGCTAGAGCCCCCAGCGGGGGTATCTCCTACGAGCAGTACTTC. Translating gives CSARAPSGGISYEQYF.

This clonotype was seen many times. The chain is built from TRBV5-6 and TRBJ1-5; 8 bases are shared with TRBD1. The CDR3 is made up of 15 amino acids. J lost 5 bases, V lost 4 bases, and 8 bases had no gene match. Germline CDR1 is SGHDT and CDR2 is YYEEEE. This CDR3 reads CASSPWTGYDQPQHF. DNA for the CDR3: TGTGCCAGCAGCCCCTGGACAGGGTACGATCAGCCCCAGCATTTT.

This clonotype was picked up a small number of times. V is TRBV24-1 and J is TRBJ2-5; 9 bases agree with TRBD1. Germline V gives CDR1 KGHDR, CDR2 SFDVKD. Losses at the gene ends were 1 base for V and 4 bases for J; bases not matched to a gene: 3. The CDR3 runs to 15 residues. CDR3 bases: TGTGCCACCAGTGATTTTGGGACAGGGAGAGAGACCCAGTACTTC. Protein sequence: CATSDFGTGRETQYF.

This clonotype showed up just a few times. The rearrangement uses TRBV18 and TRBJ2-2; D remains unclear. Germline V CDR1 and CDR2: KGHSH, LQKENI. The CDR3 consists of 14 residues. The germline V and J ends were trimmed by 2 bases and 3 bases, with 7 bases remaining between them. CDR3 bases: TGTGCCAGCTCACCAGCCGAGGACACCGGGGAGCTGTTTTTT. Translated: CASSPAEDTGELFF.

This clonotype has a handful of counts. This chain uses TRBV20-1 with TRBJ1-2, with 7 bases aligning to TRBD1. The CDR3 length is 14 residues. V trimming: 6 bases; J trimming: 5 bases; junction bases outside the gene matches: 12. Germline V lookup: CDR1 DFQATT, CDR2 SNEGSKA (reference sequence). As DNA, the CDR3 is TGCAGTGCGGGTTCGCAGGGGGGAGCTTATGGCTACACCTTC. It is translated as CSAGSQGGAYGYTF.

This clonotype occurred a few times. The rearrangement joins TRBV5-6 to TRBJ1-2; TRBD1 aligns across 10 bases. Germline V gives CDR1 SGHDT, CDR2 YYEEEE. This CDR3 is built from 15 residues. The ends lost 7 bases at V and 2 bases at J; junction bases unmatched: 8. The CDR3 reads CASVLGTGENYGYTF. CDR3 DNA: TGTGCCAGCGTGCTGGGGACAGGGGAGAACTATGGCTACACCTTC.

This clonotype was counted at least ten times. The chain is built from TRBV20-1 and TRBJ2-7, with D perhaps matching TRBD2 (5 bases). The germline V gene has CDR1 DFQATT and CDR2 SNEGSKA (reference sequence). V lost 3 bases to trimming and J lost 6 bases, with 15 bases between them. The length of the CDR3 is 13 residues. The DNA of the CDR3 is TGCAGTGCTAGTATACCGGGGATTGTCGAGCAGTACTTC. Translating gives CSASIPGIVEQYF.

This clonotype has at least ten counts. The chain links TRBV7-8 to TRBJ2-2; 8 bases are a match to TRBD1. The CDR3 length is 15 residues. The trim removed 0 bases at V and 6 bases at J, leaving 3 bases unmatched. The germline V gene has CDR1 SGHVS and CDR2 FQNEAQ. The CDR3 is CASSLAARGPGELFF. CDR3 nucleotide sequence: TGTGCCAGCAGCTTAGCAGCCAGGGGGCCCGGGGAGCTGTTTTTT.

This clonotype was observed a few times. V gene TRBV12-3 or TRBV12-4 combines with J gene TRBJ2-1; 9 nucleotides line up with TRBD2. The trim removed 1 base at V and 9 bases at J, leaving 7 bases unmatched. There are 15 residues in the CDR3. The DNA for the CDR3 is TGTGCCAGCAGTTTAGTGGCGGGGGGGCCCGGTGAGCAGTTCTTC. Translating it yields CASSLVAGGPGEQFF.

This clonotype was seen only a few times. The genes are TRBV20-1 and TRBJ1-2, with a tentative D call TRBD1 (6 bases). CDR1 is DFQATT, CDR2 SNEGSKA, per germline (reference sequence). The V end lost 7 bases, the J end lost 3 bases, and 18 bases lay between the germline ends. This CDR3 is built from 14 residues. CDR3 protein: CSDSRQARDYGYTF. The CDR3 region has the DNA TGCAGTGACTCACGACAGGCTAGGGACTATGGCTACACCTTC.

This clonotype was found a few times. This chain links TRBV5-6 with TRBJ1-2; D is unresolved. The V end was cut by 4 bases, the J end by 3 bases, with 19 bases between. CDR1 and CDR2 (germline): SGHDT, YYEEEE. This CDR3 has 16 residues. The chain's CDR3 is CASSPNLITWDYGYTF. The CDR3 coding sequence is TGTGCCAGCAGCCCAAACCTGATAACTTGGGACTATGGCTACACCTTC.

The chain joins TRBV4-3 to TRBJ2-2; 8 nucleotides agree with TRBD1. This CDR3 is built from 16 residues. J was trimmed by 2 bases and V by 4 bases; bases with no gene match: 6. Germline-derived CDR1 and CDR2 are LGHNA and YSLEER. The CDR3 loop is CASSREGQVNTGELFF. CDR3 sequence (DNA): TGCGCCAGCAGCCGAGAGGGACAGGTTAACACCGGGGAGCTGTTTTTT.

This clonotype was observed many times. The J gene is TRBJ2-7, the V gene TRBV15, with D possibly TRBD2 on 6 matching bases. The V gene lost 5 bases and the J gene lost 9 bases, with 20 bases spanning the gap. CDR3 size: 14 residues. Germline assignment: CDR1 LNHNV and CDR2 YYDKDF (reference sequence). CDR3 sequence reads: CATSDNMRGARQYF. CDR3 DNA: TGTGCCACCAGCGATAATATGCGGGGAGCCCGGCAGTACTTC.

The CDR3 DNA reads as TGCGCCAGCAGCCACCACACTAGCGGGGGGCTAAGTTGGCAGTTCTTC. It translates to CASSHHTSGGLSWQFF. The genes are TRBV4-1 and TRBJ2-1; 12 bases agree with TRBD2. Germline V CDR1 and CDR2: MGHRA, YSYEKL. J gave up 12 bases and V 3 bases, and 12 bases lay outside the gene matches. CDR3 length equals 16 residues.

V usage is TRBV9 and J usage is TRBJ2-7, with no clear D. V gave up 2 bases and J gave up 6 bases, with 12 bases separating them. Germline values: CDR1 SGDLS, CDR2 YYNGEE. The CDR3 runs 13 residues. The CDR3 loop reads CASSVSYWGEQYF. Here the CDR3 DNA reads TGTGCCAGCAGCGTTTCTTACTGGGGCGAGCAGTACTTC.

The gene calls are TRBV5-1 and TRBJ1-1, with a weak D call TRBD1 (6 bases). Trimming took off 0 bases at V and 6 bases at J, with 15 bases between the two ends. CDR3 length: 15 residues. Per the germline V gene, CDR1 is SGHRS and CDR2 is YFSETQ. The CDR3 nucleotides are TGCGCCAGCAGCTTGGAACGGGGGCGCGTTTCTGAAGCTTTCTTT. Amino acid sequence: CASSLERGRVSEAFF.

In this sample, this clonotype turned up many times. The rearrangement uses TRBV7-9 and TRBJ1-4, with TRBD1 matching over 7 bases. The CDR3 runs to 15 residues. J lost 10 bases, V lost 2 bases, and 10 bases had no gene match. Germline CDR1 and CDR2: SEHNR and FQNEAQ (reference sequence). The CDR3 coding sequence is TGTGCCAGCAGCTTATCCGCAGGGGGGGATGGAAAACTGTTTTTT. Encoded protein: CASSLSAGGDGKLFF.

This clonotype was picked up many times. The rearrangement joins TRBV5-1 to TRBJ2-5; 8 bases map to TRBD2. The germline gives CDR1 SGHRS, CDR2 YFSETQ. Trimming took 0 bases from V and 4 from J; bases not matched to a gene: 8. The CDR3 has 16 residues. This chain's CDR3 is CASSLAGGGSRETQYF. CDR3 coding DNA: TGCGCCAGCAGCTTGGCCGGCGGGGGGTCCCGAGAGACCCAGTACTTC.

This clonotype was seen repeatedly, ten times or more. V usage is TRBV5-1 and J usage is TRBJ2-3; 7 nucleotides agree with TRBD1. The J segment lost 0 bases and the V segment lost 1 base, leaving 2 bases of the junction unmatched. Germline-derived CDR1 and CDR2 are SGHRS and YFSETQ. The CDR3 contains 15 residues. CDR3 nucleotide sequence: TGCGCCAGCAGCTTGAAGGGGGCAAGCACAGATACGCAGTATTTT. It yields the protein CASSLKGASTDTQYF. Drawing the rest from reference TRBV5-1 and TRBJ2-3, the complete variable domain is KAGVTQTPRYLIKTRGQQVTLSCSPISGHRSVSWYQQTPGQGLQFLFEYFSETQRNKGNFPGRFSGRQFSNSRSEMNVSTLELGDSALYLCASSLKGASTDTQYFGPGTRLTVL.

This clonotype was observed at least ten times. The chain is built from TRBV5-1 and TRBJ2-7; 7 bases are shared with TRBD2. There are 15 residues in the CDR3. Germline CDR1 is SGHRS and CDR2 is YFSETQ. Trimming took 6 bases from V and 0 from J; bases not matched to a gene: 9. CDR3 sequence (DNA): TGCGCCAGCACCCCAAGCGGGGCCCGCTCCTACGAGCAGTACTTC. Translation gives CASTPSGARSYEQYF.